This T cell receptor beta chain was captured by sequencing in a study of pediatric ulcerative colitis. Controls had normal endoscopy and no IBD diagnosis within a year. The survey-level immunoSEQ assay was used. Here immunoSEQ multiplex PCR was the method, and the copy in TCRdb shows in-frame clones only, minus some. Seen here are 54,000 or so clones, more than 75% observed once, and the top ten hold approximately 1.5%. This clone was recorded a few times. The material sequenced was blood. The TCR originated in a boy aged 5-17 years who was a control in a study of pediatric ulcerative colitis.

CDR3 loop: CASRINYGYTF. The CDR3 region has the DNA TGTGCCAGCAGGATCAACTATGGCTACACCTTC. The J gene is TRBJ1-2, the V gene TRBV28, with D unclear. V was shortened by 6 bases and J by 2 bases, with 4 bases between the two germline ends. The V gene's germline CDR1 is MDHEN and CDR2 SYDVKM. The CDR3 consists of 11 residues.